These T cell receptor beta chains were read from a single sample in a study of T cell responses to AZD1222 COVID-19 vaccine. The repertoire was sequenced with immunoSEQ multiplex PCR; TCRdb's copy has only in-frame clones and lacks some. The data show about 160,000 clones, with about 91% seen just once and approximately 1.5% held by the top ten. The specimen was peripheral blood, collected on day 0 of AZD1222 vaccination. These receptors were obtained from an adult in good health. The CDR3 runs from the conserved cysteine through the conserved F or W. Each record gives: J gene, D gene, V gene, clone size, CDR3 DNA, CDR3 protein. The D gene is left open where the match is weak. Clone size is not always given. Where it is, it says once, few, many or a class for expanded clones.

j_call: TRBJ2-1; d_call: TRBD2; v_call: TRBV4-1; clone_size: .; cdr3_nt: TGCGCCAGCAGCCTTGACCAAAGCGGGGGCAATGAGCAGTTCTTC; cdr3_aa: CASSLDQSGGNEQFF
j_call: TRBJ2-3; d_call: TRBD2; v_call: TRBV2; clone_size: once; cdr3_nt: TGTGCCAGCAGGGGGGGACTAGCGGGGACCGGAGATACGCAGTATTTT; cdr3_aa: CASRGGLAGTGDTQYF
j_call: TRBJ1-2; d_call: .; v_call: TRBV11-3; clone_size: once; cdr3_nt: TGTGCCAGCAGCTTAGAGACCTATGGCTACACCTTC; cdr3_aa: CASSLETYGYTF
j_call: TRBJ2-7; d_call: .; v_call: TRBV29-1; clone_size: .; cdr3_nt: TGCAGCCCTCCCTGGTGGTACGAGCAGTACTTC; cdr3_aa: CSPPWWYEQYF
j_call: TRBJ2-7; d_call: TRBD1; v_call: TRBV4-2; clone_size: .; cdr3_nt: TGTGCCAGCAGCCAAAAAGAGGGCTCAGGACAGGGAGGTGTAAGGTACTTC; cdr3_aa: CASSQKEGSGQGGVRYF
j_call: TRBJ2-7; d_call: TRBD2; v_call: TRBV18; clone_size: .; cdr3_nt: TGTGCCAGCTCACCATTACCCTTACTAGCGGGACGTACCTACGAGCAGTACTTC; cdr3_aa: CASSPLPLLAGRTYEQYF
j_call: TRBJ2-2; d_call: .; v_call: TRBV7-2; clone_size: .; cdr3_nt: TGTGCCAGCAGCTTAGGGGTGGCGGGACCACTAATCCGGGAGCTGTTTTTT; cdr3_aa: CASSLGVAGPLIRELFF
j_call: TRBJ1-5; d_call: .; v_call: TRBV19; clone_size: .; cdr3_nt: TGTGCCAGTAGTATCACCAGCAATCAGCCCCAGCATTTT; cdr3_aa: CASSITSNQPQHF
j_call: TRBJ2-5; d_call: TRBD2; v_call: TRBV5-1; clone_size: once; cdr3_nt: TGCGCCAGCAGCTTAGCGGGGGCACCACAGGAGACCCAGTACTTC; cdr3_aa: CASSLAGAPQETQYF
j_call: TRBJ1-6; d_call: .; v_call: TRBV11-2; clone_size: .; cdr3_nt: TGTGCCAGCAGCCGTTCACAGGGAGACAATTCACCCCTCCACTTT; cdr3_aa: CASSRSQGDNSPLHF
j_call: TRBJ1-2; d_call: .; v_call: TRBV28; clone_size: .; cdr3_nt: TGTGCCAGCAGTCCGACGGAACCTTACTATGGCTACACCTTC; cdr3_aa: CASSPTEPYYGYTF
j_call: TRBJ2-3; d_call: TRBD2; v_call: TRBV10-3; clone_size: .; cdr3_nt: TGTGCCATCAGCCAGCGGGGCCTAGCGAGCACAGATACGCAGTATTTT; cdr3_aa: CAISQRGLASTDTQYF
j_call: TRBJ1-2; d_call: .; v_call: TRBV11-2; clone_size: .; cdr3_nt: TGTGCCAGCAGCTTAGGATGGGGTATGCATTATGGCTACACCTTC; cdr3_aa: CASSLGWGMHYGYTF
j_call: TRBJ1-3; d_call: .; v_call: TRBV11-3; clone_size: .; cdr3_nt: TGTGCCAGCAGCTCCGGTGTTAACGTTAGAAACACCATATATTTT; cdr3_aa: CASSSGVNVRNTIYF
j_call: TRBJ1-2; d_call: .; v_call: TRBV19; clone_size: .; cdr3_nt: TGTGCCAGTGCAAAGGGACAATTATCCCCCACTAACTATGGCTACACCTTC; cdr3_aa: CASAKGQLSPTNYGYTF
j_call: TRBJ1-2; d_call: .; v_call: TRBV11-2; clone_size: .; cdr3_nt: TGTGCCAGCAGCTTGGCGGGGGATCGTAACTATGGCTACACCTTC; cdr3_aa: CASSLAGDRNYGYTF
j_call: TRBJ1-2; d_call: .; v_call: TRBV7-8; clone_size: .; cdr3_nt: TGTGCCAGCAGCTTACTGGTGTCACCAGTAAACTATGGCTACACCTTC; cdr3_aa: CASSLLVSPVNYGYTF
j_call: TRBJ1-6; d_call: .; v_call: TRBV5-6; clone_size: .; cdr3_nt: TGTGCCAGCAGCTTGGAGCAGAATTCACCCCTCCACTTT; cdr3_aa: CASSLEQNSPLHF
j_call: TRBJ1-5; d_call: .; v_call: TRBV2; clone_size: .; cdr3_nt: TGTGCCAGCAGTGATGAAGGGGGCAATCAGCCCCAGCATTTT; cdr3_aa: CASSDEGGNQPQHF
j_call: TRBJ2-1; d_call: .; v_call: TRBV6-2/TRBV6-3; clone_size: .; cdr3_nt: TGTGCCAGCAGTTCTTGGCAAGTCCAGTTCTTC; cdr3_aa: CASSSWQVQFF
j_call: TRBJ2-1; d_call: TRBD2; v_call: TRBV11-3; clone_size: .; cdr3_nt: TGTGCCAGCAGCCCGACTAGCGGGAGGGTCTCCTACAATGAGCAGTTCTTC; cdr3_aa: CASSPTSGRVSYNEQFF
j_call: TRBJ1-1; d_call: TRBD1; v_call: TRBV29-1; clone_size: .; cdr3_nt: TGCAGCGTTGAAAAGGCAGGGGGTACTGAAGCTTTCTTT; cdr3_aa: CSVEKAGGTEAFF
j_call: TRBJ2-7; d_call: .; v_call: TRBV27; clone_size: .; cdr3_nt: TGTGCCAGCCGCTTCGACTCCTGGGGTTTCGAGCAGTACTTC; cdr3_aa: CASRFDSWGFEQYF
j_call: TRBJ2-7; d_call: TRBD1; v_call: TRBV13; clone_size: .; cdr3_nt: TGTGCCAGCAGCCTTGGGGACAGGGGGCGCGACGAGCAGTACTTC; cdr3_aa: CASSLGDRGRDEQYF